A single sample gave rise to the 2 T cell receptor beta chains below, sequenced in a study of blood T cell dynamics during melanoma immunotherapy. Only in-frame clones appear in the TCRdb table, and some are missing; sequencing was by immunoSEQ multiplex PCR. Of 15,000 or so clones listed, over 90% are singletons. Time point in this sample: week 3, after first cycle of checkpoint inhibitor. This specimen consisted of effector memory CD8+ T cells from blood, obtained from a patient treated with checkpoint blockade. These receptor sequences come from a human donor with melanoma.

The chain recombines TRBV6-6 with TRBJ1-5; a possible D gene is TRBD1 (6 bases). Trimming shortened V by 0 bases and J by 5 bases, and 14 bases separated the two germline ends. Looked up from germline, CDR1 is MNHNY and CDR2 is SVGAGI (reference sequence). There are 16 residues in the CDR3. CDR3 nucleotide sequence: TGTGCCAGCAGTTACTCGATCAGGGGCTTCGATCAGCCCCAGCATTTT. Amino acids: CASSYSIRGFDQPQHF.

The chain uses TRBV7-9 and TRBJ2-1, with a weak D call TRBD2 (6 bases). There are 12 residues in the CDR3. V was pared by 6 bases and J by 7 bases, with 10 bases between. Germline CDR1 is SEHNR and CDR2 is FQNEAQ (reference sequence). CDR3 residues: CASRGGGNEQFF. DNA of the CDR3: TGTGCCAGCAGGGGGGGAGGAAATGAGCAGTTCTTC.